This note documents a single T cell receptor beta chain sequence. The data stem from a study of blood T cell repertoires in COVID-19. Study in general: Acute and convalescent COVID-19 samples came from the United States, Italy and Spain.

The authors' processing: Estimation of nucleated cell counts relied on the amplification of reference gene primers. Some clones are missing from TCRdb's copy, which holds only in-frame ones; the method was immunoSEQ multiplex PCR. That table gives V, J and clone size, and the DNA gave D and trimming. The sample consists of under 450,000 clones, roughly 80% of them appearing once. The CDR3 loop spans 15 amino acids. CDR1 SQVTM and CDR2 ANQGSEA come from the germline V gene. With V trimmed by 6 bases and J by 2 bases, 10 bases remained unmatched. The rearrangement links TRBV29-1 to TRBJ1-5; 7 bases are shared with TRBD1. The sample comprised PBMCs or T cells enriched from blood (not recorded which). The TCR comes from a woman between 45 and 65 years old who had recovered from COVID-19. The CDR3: CSVTVTGTGNQPQHF. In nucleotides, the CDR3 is TGCAGCGTCACCGTGACAGGGACTGGCAATCAGCCCCAGCATTTT. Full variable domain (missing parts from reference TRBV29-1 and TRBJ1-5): SAVISQKPSRDICQRGTSLTIQCQVDSQVTMMFWYRQQPGQSLTLIATANQGSEATYESGFVIDKFPISRPNLTFSTLTVSNMSPEDSSIYLCSVTVTGTGNQPQHFGDGTRLSIL.